This T cell receptor (beta chain) originates from a study of T-cell memory formation after mild COVID-19. Study-level points and caveats: Clones shrinking from day 15 to 85 showed even CD4/CD8 mixes; later expanders tilted CD4+. Contracting CD4+ clones lay largely in CM and EM, with CD8+ ones residing in EMRA.

This clonotype was seen a handful of times. Its cognate antigen is unknown. 5'RACE, which relied on constant-segment primers, yielded TCR alpha and TCR beta cDNA libraries carrying sample barcodes and UMIs. Each CDR3 protein gets one entry after TCRdb re-called the 5' RACE reads with MiXCR. Seen here are about 400,000 distinct CDR3 sequences, 16% observed once, and the top ten hold 20% to 25%. J was trimmed by 6 bases and V by 4 bases; bases with no gene match: 9. Germline V lookup: CDR1 SGHKS, CDR2 YYEKEE (reference sequence). The CDR3 sequence is 15 residues long. V usage is TRBV5-5 and J usage is TRBJ1-2; 10 nucleotides align to TRBD1. The receptor comes from a young man who had mild COVID-19 (a few samples of this study predate the infection). Cell type and time point are not known. Sequenced input: PBMCs or a T cell subset sorted from them (not recorded which). Here the CDR3 DNA reads TGTGCCAGCAGCCTTACCGACAGGGGGCTTCATGGCTACACCTTC. Residues: CASSLTDRGLHGYTF.